This T cell receptor (beta chain) derives from a study of blood T cell repertoires in COVID-19. About the research overall: Material from acute and convalescent COVID-19 was sourced from the United States, Italy and Spain.

V lost 3 bases and J 0 bases, leaving 8 bases between the germline ends. The CDR3 length is 14 residues. CDR1 and CDR2 from the germline V gene are KGHSH and LQKENI. How the authors handled the data: Reference gene primers were amplified, and this amplification served to estimate nucleated cell counts. The assay was immunoSEQ multiplex PCR, and TCRdb's table has in-frame clones only and misses some. V and J calls plus clone size are reproduced from that table; the DNA served to infer D and trimming. The table includes around 200,000 clones, roughly 80% detected once. Points on this clone: This sample includes further DNA sequences coding for the same CDR3.

The sequence was obtained from a woman in her 70s with COVID-19, enrolled during active disease. V usage is TRBV18 and J usage is TRBJ1-1; D gene unclear. Sequenced material: peripheral blood. CDR3 region: CASSPRELNTEAFF. The CDR3 bases are TGTGCCAGCTCACCTCGGGAGTTGAACACTGAAGCTTTCTTT.